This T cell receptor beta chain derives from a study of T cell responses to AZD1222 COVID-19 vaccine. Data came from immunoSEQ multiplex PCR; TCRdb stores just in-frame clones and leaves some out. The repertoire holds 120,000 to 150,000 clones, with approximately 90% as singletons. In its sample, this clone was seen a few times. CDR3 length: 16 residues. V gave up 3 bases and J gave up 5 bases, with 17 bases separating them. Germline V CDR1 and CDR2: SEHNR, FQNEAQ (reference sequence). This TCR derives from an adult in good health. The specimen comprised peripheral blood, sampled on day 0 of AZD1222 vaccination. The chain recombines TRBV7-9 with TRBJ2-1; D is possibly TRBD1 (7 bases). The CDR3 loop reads CASSLRGRDGHNEQFF. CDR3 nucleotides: TGTGCCAGCAGCTTGAGGGGGCGGGACGGACACAATGAGCAGTTCTTC. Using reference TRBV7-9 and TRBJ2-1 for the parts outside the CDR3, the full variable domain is DTGVSQNPRHKITKRGQNVTFRCDPISEHNRLYWYRQTLGQGPEFLTYFQNEAQLEKSRLLSDRFSAERPKGSFSTLEIQRTEQGDSAMYLCASSLRGRDGHNEQFFGPGTRLTVL.